This T cell receptor beta chain was documented in a study of shared clonotypes between healthy human individuals. Study-wide context: Sampling drew on donors who were a couple of women and a few men aged 18 to 49.

Positive CCR7 selection of CD45RO-negative cells yielded the naive CD8 cells, and terminally differentiated effector memory CD45RA+ cells were excluded. Donors, healthy HIV-negative adults, lacked recent acute infections or vaccinations. Findings and limits, study-wide: Rarefaction demonstrated incomplete sorted-subset sequencing despite large depth. Sampling included only blood; tissue repertoires likely differ.

Profiling relied on immunoSEQ multiplex PCR, and the TCRdb table lists in-frame clones only, not all of them. The sample carries about 820,000 clones, about 92% recorded once. Trimming shortened V by 6 bases and J by 5 bases, and 18 bases separated the two germline ends. Germline V CDR1 and CDR2: MDHEN, SYDVKM. This CDR3 has 15 residues. Of note for this clone: The antigen remains unidentified.

Sequenced: naive CD8+ T cells sorted from blood. The chain recombines TRBV28 with TRBJ2-3; the D gene is possibly TRBD1 (6 bases). This sequence originates from a man aged 25-45 years in good health. In nucleotides, the CDR3 is TGTGCCAGCAGCCAGGACAGTTTACAGGGAGATACGCAGTATTTT. Translation gives CASSQDSLQGDTQYF.